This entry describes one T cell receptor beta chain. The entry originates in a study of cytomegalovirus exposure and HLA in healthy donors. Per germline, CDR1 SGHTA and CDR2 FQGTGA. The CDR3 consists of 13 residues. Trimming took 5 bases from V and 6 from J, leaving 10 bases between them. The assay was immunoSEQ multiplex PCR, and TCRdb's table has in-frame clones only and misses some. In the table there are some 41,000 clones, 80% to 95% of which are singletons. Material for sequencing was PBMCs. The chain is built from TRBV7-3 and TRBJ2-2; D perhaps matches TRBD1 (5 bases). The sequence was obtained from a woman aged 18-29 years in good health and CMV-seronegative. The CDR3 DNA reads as TGTGCCAGCAGCCCGGACACCCCCGGGGAGCTGTTTTTT. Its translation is CASSPDTPGELFF. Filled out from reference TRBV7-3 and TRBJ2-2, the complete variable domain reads GAGVSQTPSNKVTEKGKYVELRCDPISGHTALYWYRQSLGQGPEFLIYFQGTGAADDSGLPNDRFFAVRPEGSVSTLKIQRTERGDSAVYLCASSPDTPGELFFGEGSRLTVL.